This T cell receptor beta chain was sequenced in a study of blood T cell repertoires in COVID-19. Study-wide background: Samples representing acute and convalescent COVID-19 were sourced from the United States, Italy and Spain.

Using immunoSEQ multiplex PCR, the repertoire was profiled, and TCRdb retains in-frame clones only, with some absent. The sample shows about 310,000 clones, 70% to 90% of them seen only once. Assignments of participants to cohorts depended upon their own reported clinical history. Trimming stripped 7 bases from V and 1 base from J, with 13 bases between. Germline CDR1 MNHEY, CDR2 SVGAGI. CDR3 size: 14 residues. V is TRBV6-5 and J is TRBJ1-2; D gene uncertain. The sequence came from a woman in her forties who had recovered from COVID-19. Material: PBMCs or T cells enriched from blood (not recorded which). The CDR3 DNA follows: TGTGCCAGCACCGCGGGGATAATTAACTATGGCTACACCTTC. It specifies CASTAGIINYGYTF.